This TCR beta chain was sequenced for a study of blood T cell repertoires in COVID-19. Trimming stripped 0 bases from V and 1 base from J, with 18 bases between. Germline V gene sequence: CDR1 ENHRY, CDR2 SYGVKD. The CDR3 contains 18 residues. TCRdb's table, derived via immunoSEQ multiplex PCR, lists solely in-frame clones and lacks some. Of about 300,000 clones detected, roughly 90% appear once; the ten largest clones hold approximately 1.8%. Seattle researchers signed up patients amid active infection and tracked them longitudinally. V gene TRBV10-3 combines with J gene TRBJ1-1; D is perhaps TRBD1 (5 bases). This receptor was identified in a woman aged 25 to 39 with COVID-19, enrolled during active disease. Sequencing input: peripheral blood. The CDR3 protein is CAISESTLSGWENTEAFF. Written as DNA, the CDR3 is TGTGCCATCAGTGAGTCGACTCTGTCAGGGTGGGAGAACACTGAAGCTTTCTTT.